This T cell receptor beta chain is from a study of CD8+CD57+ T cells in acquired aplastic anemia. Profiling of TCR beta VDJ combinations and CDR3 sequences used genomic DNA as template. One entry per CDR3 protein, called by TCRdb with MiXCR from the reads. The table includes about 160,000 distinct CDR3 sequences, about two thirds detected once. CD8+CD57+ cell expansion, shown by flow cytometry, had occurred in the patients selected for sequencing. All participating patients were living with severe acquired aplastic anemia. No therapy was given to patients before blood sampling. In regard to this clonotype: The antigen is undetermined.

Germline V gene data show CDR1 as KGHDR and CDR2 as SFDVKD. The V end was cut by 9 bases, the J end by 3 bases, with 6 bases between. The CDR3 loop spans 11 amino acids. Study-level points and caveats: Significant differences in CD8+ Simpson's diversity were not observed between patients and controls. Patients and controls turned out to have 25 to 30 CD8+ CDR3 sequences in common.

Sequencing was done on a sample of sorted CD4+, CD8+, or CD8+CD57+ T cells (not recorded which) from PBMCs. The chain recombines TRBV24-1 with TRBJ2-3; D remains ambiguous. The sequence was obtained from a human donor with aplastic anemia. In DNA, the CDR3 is TGTGCCACCCGAGATACAGATACGCAGTATTTT. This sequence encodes CATRDTDTQYF.